The source of this T cell receptor beta chain is a study of PD-L1 blockade in urothelial cancer (dated by TCRdb to 2016 to 2017). Turning to the overall study: Therapy was started at some point between 2012 and 2014 for all patients, and atezolizumab 1,200 mg was administered intravenously every 3 weeks. About 85% of the 29 patients were males with bladder-origin urothelial cancer, and about 65% of the roughly 30 reported a prior smoking history. Patients had an ECOG performance status of 0 or 1 and had received between 0 and 3 prior chemotherapy regimens. Blood samples were analyzed at two time points: 3 weeks after treatment start (second dose) and 6 weeks after treatment start. Blood samples yielded a median of roughly 140,000 T cells and some 80,000 unique TCRs, with median clonality 0.080. The study, an exploratory multi-omic analysis, examined somatic, immune and clinical correlates of response to PD-L1 blockade with atezolizumab in urothelial cancer. Pretreatment tumor samples and matched peripheral blood, collected serially before and after atezolizumab treatment, underwent TCR sequencing. Durable clinical benefit was defined as a progression-free survival longer than 6 months, and TCR features were additionally tested against progression-free survival and overall survival. Whole exome sequencing and RNA sequencing of pretreatment tumors were performed alongside TCR sequencing in the same patients. Durable clinical benefit was achieved by nine patients and was not achieved by 20 patients. Twenty-nine patients had pretreatment blood TCR-seq, 24 had at least one posttreatment blood collection, and 24 had tumor TCR-seq.

A total of 29 patients with locally advanced or metastatic urothelial carcinoma, treated at Memorial Sloan Kettering on a trial protocol, made up the cohort. Peripheral blood mononuclear cells were collected pretreatment and during treatment, at between 1 and 8 total time points per patient. The Qiagen DNeasy Blood extraction kit was used to purify genomic DNA from total PBMCs and tumor samples. PBMCs were collected pretreatment and during treatment and were isolated and stored as previously described. Synthetic TCR analog templates were spiked into each PCR so that absolute template abundance could be estimated from read counts. The immunoSEQ assay used bias-controlled V and J gene primers to amplify TCRbeta CDR3 regions from genomic DNA. Rearranged TCRbeta segments were sequenced at approximately 20X coverage. The original pipeline was this. Clustering was used to correct sequencing errors, and CDR3s were annotated against IMGT to assign V, D and J genes. Downstream analyses used only productive TCRbeta rearrangements and left out out-of-frame or stop-codon sequences. Clonality was computed as one minus Shannon entropy normalized by the log of the number of unique productive sequences. Fisher's exact test with Benjamini-Hochberg correction, at a threshold of adjusted p below 0.01, was used to find clones that differed between time points or between blood and tumor. TCRdb mirrors the immuneACCESS table, restricted to in-frame sequences. Some clones are absent from its copies; in checked studies, under half trace to an unresolved V gene, and the reason for the others is unknown. V and J calls and clone size are those listed in that table; D and trimming were worked out from the DNA. The sample data list tens of thousands of clones, and roughly 80% of these were observed just once. The ten largest clones represent approximately 3.6% of the sample.

A note on this clone: There is no known antigen for this receptor. Base qualities are not at hand, and no much larger clone is one base apart.

Study-level results and caveats: A pretreatment peripheral blood TCR clonality below the median was linked to improved progression-free and overall survival. Because the sample size was small (n ≈ 29) and many of the analyses were exploratory, the results are meant to be hypothesis-generating. Greater expansion of tumor-associated TCR clones in peripheral blood 3 weeks after the start of treatment was observed in patients with durable benefit (n of about 20, p = 0.022).

The sample consisted of PBMCs, taken around atezolizumab (anti-PD-L1) treatment. This TCR was recovered from a man in his 70s with urothelial cancer.

The DNA is TGTGCCAGCAGCTTATCCCCGGGACAGGGTTTAGATGAGCAGTTCTTC. The translation is CASSLSPGQGLDEQFF. In this chain, TRBV7-2 is recombined with TRBJ2-1, and 9 bases in between align with TRBD1. V loses 2 bases at its end and J loses 8 bases; junction bases beyond the gene matches: 10. CDR1 and CDR2 are drawn from the germline V gene: SGHTA, FQGNSA. Including cysteine and phenylalanine, the CDR3 has 16 amino acids. Just CDR3 DNA is preserved here, 48 bases in frame from base 1.